This T cell receptor beta chain was captured by sequencing in a study of glioma-infiltrating T cells. Regarding the study as a whole: Tissue and blood shared very few CDR3 sequences.

Amplification of TCR alpha and beta CDR3 regions from RNA used iRepertoire nested multiplex PCR. TCRdb ran MiXCR on the multiplex PCR reads and lists one entry per CDR3 protein. Of about 140,000 distinct CDR3 sequences detected, 35% to 50% appear once; the ten largest clones hold about a fifth. This clonotype was detected a few times. Its antigen remains unknown. V trimming: 6 bases; J trimming: 3 bases; junction bases outside the gene matches: 6. Germline loops: CDR1 MNHNS, CDR2 SASEGT. The CDR3 length is 14 residues. V and J are TRBV6-1 and TRBJ1-1, with 8 bases that match TRBD1. The specimen was glioma tissue, nonneoplastic brain tissue, or PBMCs (not recorded which). This receptor was identified in a human donor with low-grade glioma or glioblastoma, undergoing nonglioma brain surgery, or in good health (not recorded which). In nucleotides, the CDR3 is TGTGCCAGCAGCCTCAGGGGGCCTGACACTGAAGCTTTCTTT. Translating it yields CASSLRGPDTEAFF.